This T cell receptor beta chain was sequenced for a study of cytomegalovirus exposure and HLA in healthy donors. V lost 0 bases and J lost 3, with 7 bases in between. The germline V gene encodes CDR1 SGDLS and CDR2 YYNGEE. The length of the CDR3 is 14 residues. Primers: 60 Vbeta forward and 13 Jbeta reverse. The repertoire was sequenced with immunoSEQ multiplex PCR; TCRdb's copy has only in-frame clones and lacks some. The table lists some 140,000 clones, around 79% of them singletons. The specimen sequenced was PBMCs. This sequence joins TRBV9 and TRBJ2-1; no definite D call. The TCR sequence derives from a young man in good health and CMV-seropositive. The CDR3 nucleotides are TGTGCCAGCAGCGTAGATGGCAGCTACAATGAGCAGTTCTTC. Translation gives CASSVDGSYNEQFF.